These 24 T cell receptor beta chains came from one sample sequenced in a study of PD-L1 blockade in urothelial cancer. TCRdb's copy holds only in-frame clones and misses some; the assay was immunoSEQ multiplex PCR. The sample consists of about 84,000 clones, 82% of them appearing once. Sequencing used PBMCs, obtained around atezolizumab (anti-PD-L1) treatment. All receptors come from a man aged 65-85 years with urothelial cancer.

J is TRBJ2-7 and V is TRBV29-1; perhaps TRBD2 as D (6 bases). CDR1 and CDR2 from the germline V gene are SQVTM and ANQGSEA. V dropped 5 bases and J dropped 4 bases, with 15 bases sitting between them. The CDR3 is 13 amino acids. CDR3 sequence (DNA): TGCAGCGTTTCTCTAGCGATCTCATACGAGCAGTACTTC. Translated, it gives CSVSLAISYEQYF.

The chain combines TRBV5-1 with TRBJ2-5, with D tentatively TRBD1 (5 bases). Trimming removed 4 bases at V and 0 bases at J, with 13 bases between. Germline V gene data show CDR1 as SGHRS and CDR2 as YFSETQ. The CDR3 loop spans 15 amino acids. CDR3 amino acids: CASSLDSPDQETQYF. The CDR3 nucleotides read TGCGCCAGCAGCCTCGACAGTCCCGACCAAGAGACCCAGTACTTC.

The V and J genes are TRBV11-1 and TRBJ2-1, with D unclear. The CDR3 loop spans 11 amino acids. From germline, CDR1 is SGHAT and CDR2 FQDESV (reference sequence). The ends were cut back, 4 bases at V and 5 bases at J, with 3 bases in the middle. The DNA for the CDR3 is TGTGCCAGCAGCTCAAACAATGAGCAGTTCTTC. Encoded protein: CASSSNNEQFF.

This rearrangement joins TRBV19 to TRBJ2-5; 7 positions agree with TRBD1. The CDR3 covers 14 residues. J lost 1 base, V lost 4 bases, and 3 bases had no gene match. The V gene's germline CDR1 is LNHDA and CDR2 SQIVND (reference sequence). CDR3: CASSTRQGQETQYF. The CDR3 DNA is TGTGCCAGTAGTACAAGACAGGGCCAAGAGACCCAGTACTTC.

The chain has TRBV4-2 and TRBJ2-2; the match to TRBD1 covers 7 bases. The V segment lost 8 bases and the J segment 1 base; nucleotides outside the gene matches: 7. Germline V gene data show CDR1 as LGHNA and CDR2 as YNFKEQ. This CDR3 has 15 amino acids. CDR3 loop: CASWRTGQNTGELFF. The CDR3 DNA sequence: TGTGCCAGCTGGAGGACAGGCCAGAACACCGGGGAGCTGTTTTTT.

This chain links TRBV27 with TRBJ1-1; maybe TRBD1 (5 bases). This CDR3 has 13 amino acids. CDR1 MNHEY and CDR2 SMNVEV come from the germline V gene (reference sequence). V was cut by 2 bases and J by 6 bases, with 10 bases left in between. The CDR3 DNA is TGTGCCAGCAGTTTACGCAGGGAGGCTGAAGCTTTCTTT. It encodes CASSLRREAEAFF.

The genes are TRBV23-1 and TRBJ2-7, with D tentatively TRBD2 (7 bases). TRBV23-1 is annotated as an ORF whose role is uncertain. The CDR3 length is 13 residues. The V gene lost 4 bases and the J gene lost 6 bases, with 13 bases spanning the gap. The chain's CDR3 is CASSLGGESEQYF. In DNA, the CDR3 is TGCGCCAGCAGTCTAGGGGGGGAGAGCGAGCAGTACTTC.

This chain's CDR3 is CASSGAGPEAFF. CDR3 DNA: TGTGCCAGCTCAGGGGCCGGGCCTGAAGCTTTCTTT. The chain links TRBV18 to TRBJ1-1; D possibly corresponds to TRBD1 (5 bases). Germline V gene data show CDR1 as KGHSH and CDR2 as LQKENI. There are 12 residues in the CDR3. Trimming took off 5 bases at V and 6 bases at J, with 10 bases between the two ends.

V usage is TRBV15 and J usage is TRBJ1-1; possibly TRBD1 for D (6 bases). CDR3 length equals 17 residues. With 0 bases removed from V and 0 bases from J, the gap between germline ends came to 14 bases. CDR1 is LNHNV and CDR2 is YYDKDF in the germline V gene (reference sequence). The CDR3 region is CATSREVRGWLNTEAFF. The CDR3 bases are TGTGCCACCAGCAGAGAAGTCAGGGGCTGGTTGAACACTGAAGCTTTCTTT.

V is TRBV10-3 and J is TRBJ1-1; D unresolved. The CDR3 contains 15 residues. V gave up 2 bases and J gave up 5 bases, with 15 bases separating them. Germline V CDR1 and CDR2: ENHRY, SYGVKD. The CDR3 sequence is CAISESGEGNTEAFF. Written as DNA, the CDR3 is TGTGCCATCAGTGAGAGCGGGGAAGGAAATACTGAAGCTTTCTTT.

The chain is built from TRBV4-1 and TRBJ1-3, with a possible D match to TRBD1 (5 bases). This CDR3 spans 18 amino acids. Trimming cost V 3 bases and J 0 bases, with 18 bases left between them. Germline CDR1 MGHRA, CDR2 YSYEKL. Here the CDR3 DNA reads TGCGCCAGCAGCCAGGCATCCGGGACTTTAAGCTCTGGAAACACCATATATTTT. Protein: CASSQASGTLSSGNTIYF.

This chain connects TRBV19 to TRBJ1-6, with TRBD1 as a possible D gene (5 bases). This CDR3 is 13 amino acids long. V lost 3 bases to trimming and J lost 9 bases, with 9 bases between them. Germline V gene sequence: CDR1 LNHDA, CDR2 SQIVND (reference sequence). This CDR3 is CASSIDSGSPLHF. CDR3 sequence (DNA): TGTGCCAGTAGTATCGACAGTGGTTCACCCCTCCACTTT. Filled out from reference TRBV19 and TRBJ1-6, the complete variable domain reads DGGITQSPKYLFRKEGQNVTLSCEQNLNHDAMYWYRQDPGQGLRLIYYSQIVNDFQKGDIAEGYSVSREKKESFPLTVTSAQKNPTAFYLCASSIDSGSPLHFGNGTRLTVT.

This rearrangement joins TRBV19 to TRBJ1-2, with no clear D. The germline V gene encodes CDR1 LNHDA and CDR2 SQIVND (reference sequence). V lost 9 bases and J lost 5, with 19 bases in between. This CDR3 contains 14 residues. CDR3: CASSKAGTGYGYTF. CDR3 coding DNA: TGTGCCAGCTCTAAGGCGGGTACGGGATATGGCTACACCTTC.

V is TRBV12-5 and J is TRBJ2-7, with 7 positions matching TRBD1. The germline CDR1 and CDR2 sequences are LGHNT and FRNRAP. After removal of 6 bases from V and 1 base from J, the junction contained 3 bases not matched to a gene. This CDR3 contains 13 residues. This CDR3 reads CASGGDRSYEQYF. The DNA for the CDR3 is TGTGCTAGTGGGGGGGACAGATCCTACGAGCAGTACTTC.

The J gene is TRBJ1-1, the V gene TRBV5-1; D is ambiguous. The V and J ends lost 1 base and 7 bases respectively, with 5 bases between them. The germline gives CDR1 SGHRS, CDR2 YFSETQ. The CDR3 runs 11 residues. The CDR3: CASSLNGEAFF. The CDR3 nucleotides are TGCGCCAGCAGCTTGAACGGTGAAGCTTTCTTT.

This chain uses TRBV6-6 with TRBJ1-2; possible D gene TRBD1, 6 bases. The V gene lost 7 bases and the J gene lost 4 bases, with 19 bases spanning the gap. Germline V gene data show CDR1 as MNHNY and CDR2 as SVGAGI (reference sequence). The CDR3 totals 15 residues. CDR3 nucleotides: TGTGCCAGCACCTCCAGGGGTCGGGTTGCCTATGGCTACACCTTC. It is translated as CASTSRGRVAYGYTF.

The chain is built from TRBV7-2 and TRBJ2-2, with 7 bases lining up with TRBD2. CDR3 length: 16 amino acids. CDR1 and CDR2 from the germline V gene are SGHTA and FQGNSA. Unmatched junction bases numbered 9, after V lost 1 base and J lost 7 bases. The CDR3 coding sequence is TGTGCCAGCAGCTTAGATGGCGGGAGAACGGTCGGGGAGCTGTTTTTT. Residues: CASSLDGGRTVGELFF. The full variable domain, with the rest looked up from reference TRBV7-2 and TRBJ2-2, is GAGVSQSPSNKVTEKGKDVELRCDPISGHTALYWYRQSLGQGLEFLIYFQGNSAPDKSGLPSDRFSAERTGGSVSTLTIQRTQQEDSAVYLCASSLDGGRTVGELFFGEGSRLTVL.

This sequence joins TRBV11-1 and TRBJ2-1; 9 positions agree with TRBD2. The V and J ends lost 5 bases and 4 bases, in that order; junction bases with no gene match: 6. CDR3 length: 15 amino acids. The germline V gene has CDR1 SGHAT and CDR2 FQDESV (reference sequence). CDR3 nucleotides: TGTGCCAGCAGCCCGCTAGCGGGACCTTACAATGAGCAGTTCTTC. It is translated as CASSPLAGPYNEQFF.

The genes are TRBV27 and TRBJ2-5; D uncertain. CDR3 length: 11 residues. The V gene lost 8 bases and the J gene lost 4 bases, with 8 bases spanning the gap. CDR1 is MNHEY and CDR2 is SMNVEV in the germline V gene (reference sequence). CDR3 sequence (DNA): TGTGCCAGCTCCGTCGGAGAGACCCAGTACTTC. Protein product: CASSVGETQYF.

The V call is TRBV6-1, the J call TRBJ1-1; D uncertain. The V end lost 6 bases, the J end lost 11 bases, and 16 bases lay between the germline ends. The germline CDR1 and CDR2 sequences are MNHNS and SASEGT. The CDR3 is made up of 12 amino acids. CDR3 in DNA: TGTGCCAGCAGCCCCGGGGAGTTCGCCGCTTTCTTT. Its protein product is CASSPGEFAAFF.

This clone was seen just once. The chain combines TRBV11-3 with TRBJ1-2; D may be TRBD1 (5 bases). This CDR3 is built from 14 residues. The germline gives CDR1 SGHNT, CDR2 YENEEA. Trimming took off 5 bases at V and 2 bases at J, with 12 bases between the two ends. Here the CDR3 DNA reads TGTGCCAGCAGCCTGGGGGGGGACAACTATGGCTACACCTTC. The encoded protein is CASSLGGDNYGYTF.

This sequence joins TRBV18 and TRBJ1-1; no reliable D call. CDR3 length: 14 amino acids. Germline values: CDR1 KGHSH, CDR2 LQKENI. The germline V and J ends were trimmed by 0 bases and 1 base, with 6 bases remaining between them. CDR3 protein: CASSPPPENTEAFF. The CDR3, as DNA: TGTGCCAGCTCACCACCGCCAGAGAACACTGAAGCTTTCTTT.

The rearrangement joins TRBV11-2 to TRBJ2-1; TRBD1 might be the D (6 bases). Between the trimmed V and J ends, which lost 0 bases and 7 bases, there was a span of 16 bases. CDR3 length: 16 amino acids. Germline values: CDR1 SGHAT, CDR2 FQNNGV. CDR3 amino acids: CASSLDWAGVGNEQFF. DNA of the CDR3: TGTGCCAGCAGCTTAGATTGGGCAGGGGTGGGGAATGAGCAGTTCTTC.

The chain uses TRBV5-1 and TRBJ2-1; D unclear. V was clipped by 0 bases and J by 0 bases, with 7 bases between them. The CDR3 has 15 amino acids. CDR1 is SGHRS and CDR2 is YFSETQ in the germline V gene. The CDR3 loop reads CASSLVYNSYNEQFF. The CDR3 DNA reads TGCGCCAGCAGCTTGGTATACAACTCCTACAATGAGCAGTTCTTC.